This note documents a single T cell receptor (beta chain) sequence. Its cognate antigen is unknown. Method: immunoSEQ multiplex PCR; TCRdb's copy keeps in-frame clones and lacks some. The data hold about 36,000 clones, with over 75% observed a single time. This sample was taken from a study of T cell clonotyping in hematopoietic cell transplantation. CDR1 and CDR2 (germline): MDHEN, SYDVKM. V was clipped by 7 bases and J by 3 bases, with 13 bases between them. The CDR3 is 14 amino acids. Regarding the study as a whole: After transplant, recipient diversity fell while pathologically expanded clonotypes grew through day 180. Broader posttransplant TCR repertoire diversity was predicted by graft donor and pretransplant recipient Inverse Simpson Index values. Few recipient clonotypes overlapped donors; over 95% were de novo at given depth.

The sequenced material came from peripheral blood mononuclear cells. The origin of this receptor is a woman aged 40-49 years in good health. Some clones in this sample may be carry-over from other donors' samples. The chain carries TRBV28 and TRBJ1-5, with D possibly TRBD1 on 5 matching bases. CDR3 in amino acids: CASTRAGTNQPQHF. DNA for the CDR3: TGTGCCAGCACCCGGGCAGGGACCAATCAGCCCCAGCATTTT.